This T cell receptor beta chain was recorded in a study of cytomegalovirus exposure and HLA in healthy donors. PCR used 60 Vbeta primers and 13 Jbeta primers. Sequenced by immunoSEQ multiplex PCR; TCRdb stores in-frame clones only, minus some. The sample records 150,000 to 200,000 clones, roughly four fifths being singletons. There are 15 residues in the CDR3. Germline values: CDR1 LNHNV, CDR2 YYDKDF (reference sequence). V lost 5 bases and J 2 bases, leaving 15 bases between the germline ends. Whole-study results and caveats: Most TCR beta V segments were productive about 90% or about 30% of the time in an earlier analysis. Most TCRs appeared rarely, but some public TCRs recurred in many donors. In a later analysis, TCR beta V- and J-gene trimming was associated with a missense DCLRE1C variant.

While unrecorded immune exposures were likely, the donors were nominally healthy when sampled. Comments on this clone: The antigen is undetermined.

The J gene is TRBJ1-2, the V gene TRBV15; tentatively, D is TRBD1 (5 bases). Sequencing was carried out using PBMCs. The TCR was taken from a woman under 30 in good health and CMV-seronegative. The CDR3 sequence: CATSRQIHSNYGYTF. CDR3 in DNA: TGTGCCACCAGCCGACAGATCCACAGCAACTATGGCTACACCTTC. The complete variable domain, with remaining parts taken from reference TRBV15 and TRBJ1-2, reads DAMVIQNPRYQVTQFGKPVTLSCSQTLNHNVMYWYQQKSSQAPKLLFHYYDKDFNNEADTPDNFQSRRPNTSFCFLDIRSPGLGDTAMYLCATSRQIHSNYGYTFGSGTRLTVV.